These 18 T cell receptor beta chains were sequenced from one sample in a study of blood T cell repertoires in COVID-19. Generated by immunoSEQ multiplex PCR, the TCRdb table keeps only in-frame clones and is missing some. The sample has some 400,000 clones; 81% are singletons. Material for sequencing was peripheral blood. The receptors here all came from a human donor with acute or convalescent COVID-19. The donor label of this sample is uncertain.

This clone was observed a few times. The J gene is TRBJ2-3, the V gene TRBV20-1; 13 nucleotides line up with TRBD2. V lost 3 bases, J lost 5 bases, and 2 bases stayed unmatched. The CDR3 extends over 14 amino acids. Germline-derived CDR1 and CDR2 are DFQATT and SNEGSKA (reference sequence). CDR3 in amino acids: CSASTSGGVDTQYF. The CDR3 DNA reads as TGCAGTGCTAGTACTAGCGGGGGGGTAGATACGCAGTATTTT.

The chain carries TRBV20-1 and TRBJ1-2; no reliable D call. This CDR3 has 12 amino acids. The V and J ends lost 3 bases and 2 bases respectively, with 7 bases between them. Germline V CDR1 and CDR2: DFQATT, SNEGSKA (reference sequence). CDR3 loop: CSASPVNYGYTF. CDR3 nucleotide sequence: TGCAGTGCTAGTCCCGTAAACTATGGCTACACCTTC.

The V call is TRBV5-1, the J call TRBJ2-1; 9 bases match TRBD2. The CDR3 is 17 amino acids. V lost 4 bases and J lost 0; bases outside the gene matches: 8. Germline assignment: CDR1 SGHRS and CDR2 YFSETQ. Here the CDR3 DNA reads TGCGCCAGCAGCCCATTAGCGGGAGTAAGCTCCTACAATGAGCAGTTCTTC. Translating gives CASSPLAGVSSYNEQFF.

The gene calls are TRBV4-2 and TRBJ2-7, with 8 bases matching TRBD2. This CDR3 contains 15 residues. The ends lost 1 base at V and 5 bases at J; junction bases unmatched: 7. From germline, CDR1 is LGHNA and CDR2 YNFKEQ. CDR3 bases: TGTGCCAGCAGCCAAGGCTCGACGGGGGGGCACGAGCAGTACTTC. This codes for CASSQGSTGGHEQYF.

J is TRBJ2-5 and V is TRBV9; a possible D gene is TRBD1 (6 bases). The germline V gene encodes CDR1 SGDLS and CDR2 YYNGEE. Trimming shortened V by 0 bases and J by 5 bases, and 20 bases separated the two germline ends. CDR3 length: 17 amino acids. The CDR3 nucleotides read TGTGCCAGCAGCGTAGGCCAGGGCAGGGGTTCATGGGAGACCCAGTACTTC. Amino acids: CASSVGQGRGSWETQYF. The whole variable domain, remainder taken from reference TRBV9 and TRBJ2-5, is DSGVTQTPKHLITATGQRVTLRCSPRSGDLSVYWYQQSLDQGLQFLIQYYNGEERAKGNILERFSAQQFPDLHSELNLSSLELGDSALYFCASSVGQGRGSWETQYFGPGTRLLVL.

The V and J genes are TRBV9 and TRBJ1-5, with D hard to call. V was trimmed by 0 bases and J by 4 bases, leaving 8 bases between them. CDR1 SGDLS and CDR2 YYNGEE come from the germline V gene. CDR3 length: 14 amino acids. CDR3 sequence (DNA): TGTGCCAGCAGCGTAGCGGGGTATAATCAGCCCCAGCATTTT. The encoded protein is CASSVAGYNQPQHF.

The CDR3 protein is CASSLGASSGNTIYF. The CDR3 DNA reads TGTGCCAGCAGCTTAGGGGCCAGCTCTGGAAACACCATATATTTT. V usage is TRBV7-9 and J usage is TRBJ1-3; D unresolved. Germline CDR1 is SEHNR and CDR2 is FQNEAQ (reference sequence). Trimming removed 1 base at V and 0 bases at J, with 7 bases between. The CDR3 consists of 15 residues.

CDR3 sequence (DNA): TGTGCCAGCAGTTTGGGGGAAGGTTCCAGGGACTCCGAGCAGTACTTC. Protein sequence: CASSLGEGSRDSEQYF. The rearrangement joins TRBV28 to TRBJ2-7; perhaps TRBD2 as D (6 bases). Germline lookup yields CDR1 MDHEN and CDR2 SYDVKM. V was trimmed by 3 bases and J by 6 bases, leaving 21 bases between them. The CDR3 covers 16 residues.

This chain uses TRBV19 with TRBJ1-5, with D possibly matching TRBD1 (5 bases). V lost 2 bases to trimming and J lost 7 bases, with 12 bases between them. CDR1 and CDR2 from the germline V gene are LNHDA and SQIVND (reference sequence). This CDR3 is 14 amino acids long. The CDR3: CASSIRGAGQPQHF. DNA for the CDR3: TGTGCCAGTAGTATAAGGGGCGCGGGGCAGCCCCAGCATTTT.

The chain joins TRBV6-5 to TRBJ1-2; no definite D call. Germline CDR1 is MNHEY and CDR2 is SVGAGI. The ends were cut back, 7 bases at V and 4 bases at J, with 10 bases in the middle. The CDR3 consists of 12 residues. The CDR3 sequence is CASTSFGYGYTF. The CDR3 DNA is TGTGCCAGCACTTCTTTCGGCTATGGCTACACCTTC.

The rearrangement joins TRBV5-1 to TRBJ1-2, with D perhaps matching TRBD1 (6 bases). V was clipped by 3 bases and J by 10 bases, with 16 bases between them. The CDR3 sequence is 13 residues long. Germline V gives CDR1 SGHRS, CDR2 YFSETQ. The CDR3 protein is CASSWGGDNDYTF. CDR3 coding DNA: TGCGCCAGCAGCTGGGGAGGGGACAATGACTACACCTTC. Full variable domain (missing parts from reference TRBV5-1 and TRBJ1-2): KAGVTQTPRYLIKTRGQQVTLSCSPISGHRSVSWYQQTPGQGLQFLFEYFSETQRNKGNFPGRFSGRQFSNSRSEMNVSTLELGDSALYLCASSWGGDNDYTFGSGTRLTVV.

In regard to this clone: The same CDR3 also results from other DNA sequences found in this sample. The chain uses TRBV27 and TRBJ2-3; TRBD2 matches 9 bases. The junction had 12 bases not matched to a gene; V was cut back by 6 bases and J by 5 bases. CDR3 size: 16 residues. Germline CDR1 is MNHEY and CDR2 is SMNVEV (reference sequence). CDR3 sequence reads: CASRRLAGGRGDTQYF. CDR3 nucleotide sequence: TGTGCCAGCAGGAGACTCGCGGGGGGGAGGGGAGATACGCAGTATTTT.

This clone was seen a single time. The chain links TRBV7-6 to TRBJ2-1; TRBD2 matches at 14 bases. The CDR3 spans 16 residues. The V gene end was trimmed by 4 bases and the J gene end by 7 bases; junction bases not matched to a gene: 6. Germline V gene sequence: CDR1 SGHVS, CDR2 FNYEAQ. CDR3 nucleotides: TGTGCCAGCAGCTCCCCCGGGACTAGCGGGAGTAATGAGCAGTTCTTC. Its translation: CASSSPGTSGSNEQFF. Together with reference TRBV7-6 and TRBJ2-1, the CDR3 gives the full variable domain: GAGVSQSPRYKVTKRGQDVALRCDPISGHVSLYWYRQALGQGPEFLTYFNYEAQQDKSGLPNDRFSAERPEGSISTLTIQRTEQRDSAMYRCASSSPGTSGSNEQFFGPGTRLTVL.

The chain has TRBV10-1 and TRBJ1-2; 8 bases agree with TRBD1. J was trimmed by 3 bases and V by 11 bases; bases with no gene match: 20. Germline V lookup: CDR1 WNHNN, CDR2 SYGVQD (reference sequence). This CDR3 is 17 amino acids long. The CDR3 DNA reads as TGCGCCGATGCCCCGGGGACAGGTCGAGGGTTATACTATGGCTACACCTTC. It codes for CADAPGTGRGLYYGYTF.

The chain recombines TRBV15 with TRBJ2-7, with TRBD1 matching 10 bases. The ends lost 0 bases at V and 0 bases at J; junction bases unmatched: 2. CDR3 length equals 16 residues. CDR1 is LNHNV, CDR2 YYDKDF, per germline (reference sequence). The CDR3 DNA sequence: TGTGCCACCAGCAGAGAGACAGGGGGCGGCTCCTACGAGCAGTACTTC. It codes for CATSRETGGGSYEQYF.

This clone was observed once. The chain couples TRBV18 to TRBJ1-2, with TRBD1 matching 7 bases. J lost 5 bases, V lost 6 bases, and 3 bases had no gene match. Germline V gene data show CDR1 as KGHSH and CDR2 as LQKENI. This CDR3 has 12 amino acids. The CDR3, as DNA: TGTGCCAGCTCCGGGACAGTATATGGCTACACCTTC. This encodes CASSGTVYGYTF.

This chain connects TRBV2 to TRBJ2-1, with D possibly TRBD2 on 6 matching bases. Trimming pared 6 bases from V and 0 bases from J, leaving 21 bases between. From germline, CDR1 is SNHLY and CDR2 FYNNEI. The CDR3 totals 18 residues. CDR3 coding DNA: TGTGCCAGCAGCGCGGGACGTATATCAATAAGCTCCTACAATGAGCAGTTCTTC. Amino acids: CASSAGRISISSYNEQFF.

The DNA for the CDR3 is TGTGCCACCTTCAGGGAATCCGTTCCTGAAGCTTTCTTT. Translation: CATFRESVPEAFF. The chain uses TRBV19 and TRBJ1-1; maybe TRBD1 (5 bases). Germline V gene data show CDR1 as LNHDA and CDR2 as SQIVND (reference sequence). The CDR3 sequence is 13 residues long. V lost 10 bases, J lost 6 bases, and 18 bases lay in between.